The 11 T cell receptor beta chains presented below share a single source sample, sequenced in a study of immune evolution from preneoplasia to lung adenocarcinoma. Generated by immunoSEQ multiplex PCR, the TCRdb table keeps only in-frame clones and is missing some. The sample holds about 8,400 clones, under 90% seen once. The sequenced material came from FFPE invasive lung adenocarcinoma tissue. The receptor set was obtained from a person in their fifties with lung adenocarcinoma.

The chain links TRBV6-5 to TRBJ1-4, with D hard to call. The germline V and J ends were trimmed by 1 base and 4 bases, with 10 bases remaining between them. This CDR3 comprises 15 residues. Germline CDR1 MNHEY, CDR2 SVGAGI. The CDR3 is CASSYLGRGNEKLFF. The CDR3 DNA sequence: TGTGCCAGCAGTTACTTGGGCCGGGGTAATGAAAAACTGTTTTTT.

This CDR3 is CASSRGFYNEQFF. CDR3 nucleotide sequence: TGTGCCAGCAGCCGGGGGTTTTACAATGAGCAGTTCTTC. V is TRBV9 and J is TRBJ2-1; maybe TRBD2 (6 bases). The CDR3 is made up of 13 amino acids. Germline lookup yields CDR1 SGDLS and CDR2 YYNGEE. The ends were cut back, 4 bases at V and 4 bases at J, with 9 bases in the middle.

CDR3 residues: CATRTAGASSYEQYF. In nucleotides, the CDR3 is TGTGCCACCCGTACGGCCGGGGCATCCTCCTACGAGCAGTACTTC. The rearrangement joins TRBV15 to TRBJ2-7, with D possibly being TRBD1 or TRBD2 (5 bases each). This CDR3 spans 15 amino acids. Trimming shortened V by 8 bases and J by 0 bases, and 17 bases separated the two germline ends. The germline V gene has CDR1 LNHNV and CDR2 YYDKDF (reference sequence). Full variable domain (missing parts from reference TRBV15 and TRBJ2-7): DAMVIQNPRYQVTQFGKPVTLSCSQTLNHNVMYWYQQKSSQAPKLLFHYYDKDFNNEADTPDNFQSRRPNTSFCFLDIRSPGLGDTAMYLCATRTAGASSYEQYFGPGTRLTVT.

The chain links TRBV7-6 to TRBJ1-2, with no clear D. Germline V gene data show CDR1 as SGHVS and CDR2 as FNYEAQ. V was cut by 3 bases and J by 2 bases, with 7 bases left in between. The CDR3 contains 13 residues. CDR3 sequence: CASSFSQNYGYTF. The CDR3 region has the DNA TGTGCCAGCAGCTTTTCCCAAAACTATGGCTACACCTTC. The whole variable domain, remainder taken from reference TRBV7-6 and TRBJ1-2, is GAGVSQSPRYKVTKRGQDVALRCDPISGHVSLYWYRQALGQGPEFLTYFNYEAQQDKSGLPNDRFSAERPEGSISTLTIQRTEQRDSAMYRCASSFSQNYGYTFGSGTRLTVV.

V gene TRBV5-5 combines with J gene TRBJ1-6, with D tentatively TRBD1 (5 bases). The V and J ends lost 0 bases and 8 bases respectively, with 15 bases between them. In germline, CDR1 is SGHKS, CDR2 YYEKEE (reference sequence). There are 16 residues in the CDR3. The CDR3: CASSLEFGRDDSPLHF. CDR3 coding DNA: TGTGCCAGCAGCTTGGAATTTGGCAGGGATGATTCACCCCTCCACTTT.

A remark on this clone: Other DNA sequences of this sample code for an identical CDR3. The chain is built from TRBV5-4 and TRBJ1-2; D uncertain. CDR1 is SGHNT and CDR2 is YYREEE in the germline V gene (reference sequence). V was shortened by 4 bases and J by 0 bases, with 10 bases between the two germline ends. The CDR3 contains 14 residues. This CDR3 reads CASSLAGANYGYTF. CDR3 nucleotides: TGTGCCAGCAGCCTCGCCGGAGCTAACTATGGCTACACCTTC.

This clone was found once. This sequence joins TRBV19 and TRBJ2-1; TRBD2 is a possible D gene (5 bases). The CDR3 length is 13 residues. V was pared by 1 base and J by 10 bases, with 11 bases between. The V gene's germline CDR1 is LNHDA and CDR2 SQIVND (reference sequence). This chain's CDR3 is CASSIGGWWEQFF. In nucleotides, the CDR3 is TGTGCCAGTAGTATAGGAGGGTGGTGGGAGCAGTTCTTC.

This clone was seen once. V usage is TRBV30 and J usage is TRBJ2-5; weak D call: TRBD1 (6 bases). Germline V gene lookup returns CDR1 GTSNPN and CDR2 SVGIG (reference sequence). The CDR3 is made up of 13 amino acids. V lost 5 bases and J 0 bases, leaving 10 bases between the germline ends. The chain's CDR3 is CAWATGYQETQYF. CDR3 bases: TGTGCCTGGGCAACAGGGTACCAAGAGACCCAGTACTTC.

The V and J genes are TRBV30 and TRBJ2-2; no clear D. There are 15 residues in the CDR3. Per germline, CDR1 GTSNPN and CDR2 SVGIG (reference sequence). V lost 4 bases and J 0 bases, leaving 12 bases between the germline ends. The CDR3 spells CAWMGQATNTGELFF. As DNA, the CDR3 is TGTGCCTGGATGGGTCAGGCGACGAACACCGGGGAGCTGTTTTTT.

The V and J genes are TRBV30 and TRBJ2-1; possibly TRBD1 or TRBD2 for D (5 bases each). The germline V gene has CDR1 GTSNPN and CDR2 SVGIG (reference sequence). Trimming took 2 bases from V and 4 from J, leaving 9 bases between them. The length of the CDR3 is 13 residues. CDR3 coding DNA: TGTGCCTGGAGTACTGGGACGTACAATGAGCAGTTCTTC. Encoded protein: CAWSTGTYNEQFF. Complete variable domain (other parts from reference TRBV30 and TRBJ2-1): SQTIHQWPATLVQPVGSPLSLECTVEGTSNPNLYWYRQAAGRGLQLLFYSVGIGQISSEVPQNLSASRPQDRQFILSSKKLLLSDSGFYLCAWSTGTYNEQFFGPGTRLTVL.

This chain uses TRBV2 with TRBJ2-5; D might be TRBD1 or TRBD2, each matching 5 bases. This CDR3 contains 12 residues. V was cut by 8 bases and J by 3 bases, with 10 bases left in between. Germline CDR1 and CDR2: SNHLY and FYNNEI. In nucleotides, the CDR3 is TGTGCCAGCCGGGACGGCGAAGAGACCCAGTACTTC. Protein sequence: CASRDGEETQYF.